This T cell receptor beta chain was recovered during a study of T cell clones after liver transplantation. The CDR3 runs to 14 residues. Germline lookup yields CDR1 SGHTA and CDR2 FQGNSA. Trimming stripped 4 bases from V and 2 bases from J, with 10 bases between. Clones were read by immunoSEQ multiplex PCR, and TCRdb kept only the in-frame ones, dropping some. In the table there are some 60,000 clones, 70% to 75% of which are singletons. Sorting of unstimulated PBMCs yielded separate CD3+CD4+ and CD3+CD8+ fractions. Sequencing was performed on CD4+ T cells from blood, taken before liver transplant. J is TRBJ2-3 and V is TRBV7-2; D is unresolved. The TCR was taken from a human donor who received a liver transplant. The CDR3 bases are TGTGCCAGCAGCTCCTATCTCTCCACAGATACGCAGTATTTT. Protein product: CASSSYLSTDTQYF.